This T cell receptor (beta chain) was sequenced for a study of cytomegalovirus exposure and HLA in healthy donors. Study conclusions and caveats: In vitro, a few CMV-associated chains proved specific for CMV antigens. It was reportedly the case that the classifier diagnosed cytomegalovirus status with high specificity and sensitivity.

With respect to this clone: Its specificity is not known.

PCR was performed using 60 Vbeta and 13 Jbeta primers. This table comes from immunoSEQ multiplex PCR, and its TCRdb copy is limited to in-frame clones, with some not included. The repertoire holds approximately 170,000 clones, with 65% to 75% as singletons. Specimen: PBMCs. The receptor's source is a man aged 30 to 39 in good health and CMV-seropositive.

Written as DNA, the CDR3 is TGCGCCAGCAGCCCCCAACGGGGGATGAACACCGGGGAGCTGTTTTTT. This encodes CASSPQRGMNTGELFF. J is TRBJ2-2 and V is TRBV4-3, with D possibly being TRBD2 (6 bases). Deletions cut 4 bases from V and 1 base from J, with 13 bases between. Germline-derived CDR1 and CDR2 are LGHNA and YSLEER. CDR3 length: 16 residues.